This T cell receptor (beta chain) was sequenced in a study of blood T cell repertoires in COVID-19 (TCRdb year 2020). Study-level background: The collaborator samples originated in the United States, Italy and Spain and spanned the acute and convalescent phases of COVID-19. The prospective study material was composed of cDNA or gDNA derived from T cells, B-cell-depleted T cells, or PBMCs. Subjects who had been exposed to COVID-19, were actively infected with it, or had recovered from it provided the deeply sampled blood TCRbeta repertoires that made up the dataset. HLA class I and class II types, where available, came from metadata supplied by the sample provider rather than from assay-based typing. Samples came from the ongoing ImmuneRACE study (first 160 participants) plus 1,254 subjects from 6 global collaborators. A freely available public database, intended as a resource for researchers studying the immune response to SARS-CoV-2, is where the repertoires were released. Sample metadata almost always included a de-identified subject ID, COVID-19 status, age in years and sex.

V loses 4 bases, J loses 5 bases, and the germline ends lie 15 bases apart. The CDR3 covers 14 residues, taking in both the cysteine and the phenylalanine. Only the CDR3 DNA stays, 42 bases, in frame from base 1. Sequences SGHRS (CDR1) and YFSETQ (CDR2) are obtained from the germline V gene. Concerning this clone itself: Its recognized antigen is unknown. Within one base of it there is no much larger clone, and no base qualities were kept. Distinct nucleotide sequences in the sample also encode this CDR3.

The collaborating institutions used their own protocols to collect whole blood in K2EDTA tubes. For TCRbeta analysis, collaborators shipped samples in one of three forms: frozen whole blood, isolated PBMCs, or DNA extracted from either of those sample types. TCRbeta CDR3 regions were amplified from genomic DNA by means of the immunoSEQ Assay, a bias-controlled multiplex PCR. On the authors' methods: The number of nucleated cells in each sample was estimated by amplification of reference gene primers within the assay. To quantify the absolute abundance of each unique TCRbeta CDR3 rearrangement, sequence reads were collapsed and filtered. For each sample, productive Simpson clonality was calculated as the square root of Simpson's diversity index over productive rearrangements. In its TCRdb copy, this immuneACCESS table keeps in-frame sequences only and misses some clones. Where compared with another copy, unresolved V genes explain less than half of these, and the others have no known cause. Clonal size and the V and J genes are those of that table, whereas D and trimming came from the DNA. In this sample the table shows roughly 250,000 clones, 70% to 85% of which occur a single time. The ten most abundant clones make up over 1.5% of the sample.

What the work shows at the level of the full study, not this receptor alone: How much clinical and demographic metadata was included differed by source and by participant, and the metadata was provided uncurated.

The source of this sequence is a woman of 80 years or more with acute or convalescent COVID-19. The rearranged chain carries TRBV5-1 and TRBJ2-5, and TRBD2 may be the D gene, going by 5 matching bases. Sequenced: peripheral blood. The DNA sequence reads TGCGCCAGCAGCAGCCCGGGTGGCGGGGAGACCCAGTACTTC. It specifies CASSSPGGGETQYF.